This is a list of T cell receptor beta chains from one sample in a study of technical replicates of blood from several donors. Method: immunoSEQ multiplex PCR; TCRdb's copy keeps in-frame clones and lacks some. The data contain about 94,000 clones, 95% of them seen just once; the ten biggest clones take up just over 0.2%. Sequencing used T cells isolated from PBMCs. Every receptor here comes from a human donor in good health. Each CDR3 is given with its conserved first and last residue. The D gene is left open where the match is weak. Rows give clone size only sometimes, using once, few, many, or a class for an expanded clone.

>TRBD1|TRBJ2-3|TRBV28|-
TGTGCCAGCAGTACCTCGACAGGGGGCTACACAGATACGCAGTATTTT
CASSTSTGGYTDTQYF
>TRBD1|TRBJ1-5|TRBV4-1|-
TGCGCCAGCAGCCAAGGAGACAGGGGGTCCAATCAGCCCCAGCATTTT
CASSQGDRGSNQPQHF
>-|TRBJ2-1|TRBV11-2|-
TGTGCCAGCAGCATACCCGTCTTAGGAGGAGAGCAGTTCTTC
CASSIPVLGGEQFF
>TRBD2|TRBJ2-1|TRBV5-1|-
TGCGCCAGCAGCTTAGCTAGCGGACTTTACAATGAGCAGTTCTTC
CASSLASGLYNEQFF
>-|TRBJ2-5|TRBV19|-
TGTGCCAGTAGTACGGACAGCTCAGAGACCCAGTACTTC
CASSTDSSETQYF
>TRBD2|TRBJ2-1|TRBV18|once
TGTGCCAGCTCACCACCGGTGCTAGCGGGCTACAATGAGCAGTTCTTC
CASSPPVLAGYNEQFF
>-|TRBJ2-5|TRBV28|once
TGTGCCAGTAGAACCGGGGAGACCCAGTACTTC
CASRTGETQYF
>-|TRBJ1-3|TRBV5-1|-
TGCGCCAGCAGCTGGGGAGACTCTGGAAACACCATATATTTT
CASSWGDSGNTIYF
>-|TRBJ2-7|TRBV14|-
TGTGCCAGCAGCCAACAGAAGGAGGGGACGACCTACGAGCAGTACTTC
CASSQQKEGTTYEQYF
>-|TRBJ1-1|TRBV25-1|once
TGTGCCAGCAGAGCTCAGGGGTTCGCTGAAGCTTTCTTT
CASRAQGFAEAFF
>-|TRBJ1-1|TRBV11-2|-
TGTGCCAGCAGCTTAGTTGGGGGCTTGAACACTGAAGCTTTCTTT
CASSLVGGLNTEAFF
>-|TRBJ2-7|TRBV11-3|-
TGTGCCAGCAGCCCACACAGGGCCTCCTCCTACGAGCAGTACTTC
CASSPHRASSYEQYF
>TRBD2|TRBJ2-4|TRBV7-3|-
TGTGCCAGCAGCCAAGGAGGCGGGGGACCCAAAAACATTCAGTACTTC
CASSQGGGGPKNIQYF
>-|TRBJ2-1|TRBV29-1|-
TGCAGCGTTATTCAGGGATCCTACAATGAGCAGTTCTTC
CSVIQGSYNEQFF
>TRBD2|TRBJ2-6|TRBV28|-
TGTGCCAGCAGCCGGGAGGGCGTCCTGACTTTC
CASSREGVLTF
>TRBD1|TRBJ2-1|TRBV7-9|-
TGTGCCAGCAGCTTAGGGCAGGGGGCCAACAATGAGCAGTTCTTC
CASSLGQGANNEQFF
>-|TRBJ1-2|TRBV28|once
TGTGCCAGCAGTCCAGGGTCTCCCTCGCATGGTCACACCTTC
CASSPGSPSHGHTF
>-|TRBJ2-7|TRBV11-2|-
TGTGCCAGCAGCACGCCTCGGGAAGGAGCGTCCGAGCAGTACTTC
CASSTPREGASEQYF
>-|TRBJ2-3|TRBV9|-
TGTGCCAGCAGCGTAGTACTAGGAGGTAGCACAGATACGCAGTATTTT
CASSVVLGGSTDTQYF
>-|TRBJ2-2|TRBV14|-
TGTGCCAGCAGCCGAGGGCCCTCGCTGTTTTTT
CASSRGPSLFF
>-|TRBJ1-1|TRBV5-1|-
TGCGCCAGCAGCTTGGGGGCAGCTAACACTGAAGCTTTCTTT
CASSLGAANTEAFF
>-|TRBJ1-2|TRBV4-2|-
TGTGCCAGCAGCCAAGTGAGTCGACAGACCTATGGCTACACCTTC
CASSQVSRQTYGYTF
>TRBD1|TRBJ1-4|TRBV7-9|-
TGTGCCAGCAGCCTGGGACAGGGCGTTGAAAAACTGTTTTTT
CASSLGQGVEKLFF
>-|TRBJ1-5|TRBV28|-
TGTGCCAGCAGCCCAGCGAGTCAGCCCCAGCATTTT
CASSPASQPQHF
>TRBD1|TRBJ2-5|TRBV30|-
TGTGCCTGGAGTCCCTTTCCCCGACAGGGGACAGAGACCCAGTACTTC
CAWSPFPRQGTETQYF
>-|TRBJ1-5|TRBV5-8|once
TGTGCCAGCAGCTTGGAGCGGTTGGGTAATCAGCCCCAGCATTTT
CASSLERLGNQPQHF
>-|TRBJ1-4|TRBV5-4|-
TGTGCCAGCAGCTTGGCTGCAACTAATGAAAAACTGTTTTTT
CASSLAATNEKLFF
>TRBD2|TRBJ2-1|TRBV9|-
TGTGCCAGCAGCGTAGCTACATCTCGCGGGAGTTACAATGAGCAGTTCTTC
CASSVATSRGSYNEQFF
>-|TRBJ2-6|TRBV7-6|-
TGTGCCAGCAGCTCGTCGCGTGGGGCCAACGTCCTGACTTTC
CASSSSRGANVLTF
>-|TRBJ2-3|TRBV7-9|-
TGTGCCAGCAGCACCACGCTGAGGGATACGCAGTATTTT
CASSTTLRDTQYF
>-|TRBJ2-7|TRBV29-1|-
TGCAGCGTTGACGGCGAGGGCCAGTACTTC
CSVDGEGQYF
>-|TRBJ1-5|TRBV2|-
TGTGCCAGCAGTTCAGTGGGGCTGAGGCAGCCCCAGCATTTT
CASSSVGLRQPQHF
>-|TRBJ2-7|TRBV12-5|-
TGTGCTAGTGGTTTGGGACAGTACGAGCAGTACTTC
CASGLGQYEQYF
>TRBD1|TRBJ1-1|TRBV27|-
TGTGCCAGCAGCGAAACCAACAGGGGGCGCGAGGCTTTCTTT
CASSETNRGREAFF
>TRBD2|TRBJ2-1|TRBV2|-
TGTGCCAGCAGTACTAGCGGTACCTACAATGAGCAGTTCTTC
CASSTSGTYNEQFF
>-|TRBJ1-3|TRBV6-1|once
TGTGCCAGCAGTGAAAAGCGGGTCTCTGGAAACACCATATATTTT
CASSEKRVSGNTIYF
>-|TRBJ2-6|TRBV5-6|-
TGTGCCAGCAGTTTATCTGGGGCCAACGTCCTGACTTTC
CASSLSGANVLTF
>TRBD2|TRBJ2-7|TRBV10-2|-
TGCGCCAGCAGTGCTAGCGGGAGCTCCTACGAGCAGTACTTC
CASSASGSSYEQYF
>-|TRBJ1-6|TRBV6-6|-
TGTGCCAGCAGCCCTTCGGGAGAGGTGATGACCCTCCACTTT
CASSPSGEVMTLHF
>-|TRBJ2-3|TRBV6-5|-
TGTGCCAGCAGTTACTCGGTGAACGGGGTAGTAAATACGCAGTATTTT
CASSYSVNGVVNTQYF
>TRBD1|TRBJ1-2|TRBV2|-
TGTGCCAGCAGCCAAGGGACAGGGGGTAATGGCTACACCTTC
CASSQGTGGNGYTF
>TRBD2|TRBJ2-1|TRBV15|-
TGTGCCACCAGCGTAACTAGCGGCGACTACAATGAGCAGTTCTTC
CATSVTSGDYNEQFF
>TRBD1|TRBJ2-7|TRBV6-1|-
TGTGCCAGCAGTGGACAGGGGAGCTCCTACGAGCAGTACTTC
CASSGQGSSYEQYF
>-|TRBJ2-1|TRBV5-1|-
TGCGCCAGCAGCTTGGGAGGGAGCTCCTACAATGAGCAGTTCTTC
CASSLGGSSYNEQFF
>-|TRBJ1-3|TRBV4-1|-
TGCGCCAGCAGCCAACTCTTTCACAGGGTAAGCTCTGGAAACACCATATATTTT
CASSQLFHRVSSGNTIYF